This T cell receptor beta chain was captured by sequencing in a study of cytomegalovirus exposure and HLA in healthy donors. General study findings and limits: TCR beta chains associated with HLA were, in a later analysis, more clonally expanded than equally common others.

Concerning this clone: Antigen unknown.

PCR amplification relied on 60 Vbeta primers (plus 13 Jbeta primers). Measured with immunoSEQ multiplex PCR; TCRdb has only the in-frame clones, and not every one. Of under 200,000 clones in the sample, 55% to 80% are singletons; the top ten hold 4.5%. Trimming stripped 5 bases from V and 3 bases from J, with 13 bases between. This CDR3 spans 14 amino acids. Germline V gives CDR1 MDHEN, CDR2 SYDVKM. The receptor's source is a woman younger than 30 in good health and CMV-seropositive. The V and J genes are TRBV28 and TRBJ1-2; maybe TRBD1 (6 bases). Sequenced material: PBMCs. In DNA form, the CDR3 reads TGTGCCAGCAGTCCCGCCGCAGGGGACTATGGCTACACCTTC. Its protein is CASSPAAGDYGYTF.